A selection of T cell receptor beta chains follows, all from one sample in a study of cytomegalovirus exposure and HLA in healthy donors. This table comes from immunoSEQ multiplex PCR, and its TCRdb copy is limited to in-frame clones, with some not included. This sample contains tens of thousands of clones. Sequencing was done on a sample of PBMCs. The source of these receptors is a man aged 50 or older in good health and CMV-seronegative. Both conserved end residues are part of each CDR3. D genes are given only for firm matches.

>TRBD1|15|TRBV7-6|TRBJ2-5
CASSPRTGLKETQYF
TGTGCCAGCAGCCCTAGGACAGGGCTCAAAGAGACCCAGTACTTC
>.|14|TRBV2|TRBJ2-3
CASSWAAYTDTQYF
TGTGCCAGCAGTTGGGCAGCTTACACAGATACGCAGTATTTT
>.|12|TRBV2|TRBJ1-6
CARETGESPLHF
TGTGCCAGGGAGACGGGGGAATCACCCCTCCACTTT
>.|11|TRBV29-1|TRBJ2-2
CSARQAGELFF
TGCAGCGCCAGACAGGCCGGGGAGCTGTTTTTT
>TRBD2|16|TRBV5-4|TRBJ2-2
CASSGLAGGVTGELFF
TGTGCCAGCAGCGGACTAGCGGGGGGGGTCACCGGGGAGCTGTTTTTT
>.|15|TRBV7-2|TRBJ1-5
CASSRQENSNQPQHF
TGTGCCAGCAGTCGACAGGAGAATAGCAATCAGCCCCAGCATTTT
>TRBD1|15|TRBV28|TRBJ2-5
CASSAGQARKETQYF
TGTGCCAGCAGTGCGGGACAGGCGCGAAAAGAGACCCAGTACTTC
>TRBD1|15|TRBV9|TRBJ2-5
CASTDGQGAGETQYF
TGTGCCAGCACAGATGGACAGGGGGCGGGAGAGACCCAGTACTTC
>.|14|TRBV6-1|TRBJ1-4
CASSKNRAYEKLFF
TGTGCCAGCAGTAAAAACAGGGCTTACGAAAAACTGTTTTTT
>.|15|TRBV27|TRBJ2-7
CASSGGPSGSQEQYF
TGTGCCAGCAGCGGAGGACCTTCCGGCTCGCAAGAGCAGTACTTC
>.|15|TRBV19|TRBJ1-6
CASSIEGTGFSPLHF
TGTGCCAGTAGTATAGAAGGTACCGGGTTTTCACCCCTCCACTTT
>TRBD1|14|TRBV5-1|TRBJ2-2
CASSFTGDTGELFF
TGCGCCAGCAGCTTTACAGGGGACACCGGGGAGCTGTTTTTT
>TRBD1|17|TRBV4-1|TRBJ2-1
CASSQEWDRSFSNEQFF
TGCGCCAGCAGCCAAGAGTGGGACAGGTCTTTTTCCAATGAGCAGTTCTTC
>.|15|TRBV6-1|TRBJ1-5
CASSPGDFSNQPQHF
TGTGCCAGCAGTCCAGGGGATTTTAGCAATCAGCCCCAGCATTTT
>.|13|TRBV27|TRBJ2-1
CASSFGSDNEQFF
TGTGCCAGCAGTTTCGGCAGCGACAATGAGCAGTTCTTC
>.|15|TRBV28|TRBJ2-1
CASSSWSGGDNEQFF
TGTGCCAGCAGTTCTTGGTCAGGTGGTGACAATGAGCAGTTCTTC
>TRBD1|12|TRBV5-4|TRBJ1-1
CASNPGGTEAFF
TGTGCCAGCAACCCAGGGGGCACTGAAGCTTTCTTT
>.|15|TRBV23-1|TRBJ2-7
CASSSGQMGSYEQYF
TGCGCCAGCAGTTCCGGACAAATGGGGTCCTACGAGCAGTACTTC